This passage covers 24 T cell receptor beta chains from one sample sequenced in a study of OX40 agonist ivuxolimab in advanced cancers. Libraries were prepared by immunoSEQ multiplex PCR; TCRdb keeps only in-frame clonotypes and omits some of them. The data hold about 52,000 clones, with about nine tenths observed a single time. This material consisted of CD4+ or CD8+ T cells sorted from blood, taken in a trial of the OX40 agonist ivuxolimab. The receptors derive from an adult with an advanced solid tumor such as melanoma, head and neck, liver or kidney cancer.

The V gene is TRBV7-7, the J gene TRBJ2-5, with 10 bases aligning to TRBD2. The V gene end was trimmed by 4 bases and the J gene end by 3 bases; junction bases not matched to a gene: 8. CDR1 SSHAT and CDR2 FNYEAQ come from the germline V gene (reference sequence). The CDR3 is made up of 16 amino acids. As DNA, the CDR3 is TGTGCCAGCAGCTGGGGGAGGACTAGCGGAAAAGAGACCCAGTACTTC. The encoded protein is CASSWGRTSGKETQYF.

This rearrangement joins TRBV5-1 to TRBJ2-2; weak D call: TRBD1 (5 bases). This CDR3 has 13 amino acids. The V gene lost 6 bases and the J gene lost 1 base, with 7 bases spanning the gap. Per germline, CDR1 SGHRS and CDR2 YFSETQ. CDR3 residues: CASNTGNTGELFF. CDR3 bases: TGCGCCAGCAACACAGGGAACACCGGGGAGCTGTTTTTT.

The J gene is TRBJ2-1, the V gene TRBV30; no clear D gene. This CDR3 spans 11 amino acids. Germline V gene lookup returns CDR1 GTSNPN and CDR2 SVGIG (reference sequence). The germline V and J ends were trimmed by 5 bases and 4 bases, with 6 bases remaining between them. Here the CDR3 reads CAWYQYNEQFF. The CDR3 DNA reads TGTGCCTGGTACCAATACAATGAGCAGTTCTTC.

This sequence joins TRBV5-1 and TRBJ2-5; the D is unclear. V lost 0 bases and J lost 0, with 9 bases in between. The germline V gene has CDR1 SGHRS and CDR2 YFSETQ. The CDR3 totals 15 residues. The CDR3 sequence: CASSLGRSNQETQYF. CDR3 nucleotide sequence: TGCGCCAGCAGCTTGGGTAGGAGCAACCAAGAGACCCAGTACTTC.

This chain joins TRBV6-1 and TRBJ2-3, with 8 nucleotides matching TRBD2. The length of the CDR3 is 13 residues. Germline-derived CDR1 and CDR2 are MNHNS and SASEGT. Losses at the gene ends were 8 bases for V and 4 bases for J; bases not matched to a gene: 5. The CDR3 DNA sequence: TGTGCCAGCCAGGTCGGGGGGGCAGATACGCAGTATTTT. Its protein product is CASQVGGADTQYF.

The table lists this clone with a few counts. This chain links TRBV6-1 with TRBJ2-2; 7 nucleotides line up with TRBD1. The CDR3 is 14 residues long. The V segment lost 7 bases and the J segment 6 bases; nucleotides outside the gene matches: 8. Germline assignment: CDR1 MNHNS and CDR2 SASEGT. The CDR3 sequence: CASKGAVISGELFF. The DNA of the CDR3 is TGTGCCAGCAAGGGGGCTGTAATCTCCGGGGAGCTGTTTTTT.

The chain couples TRBV18 to TRBJ2-5; D unclear. Trimming cost V 0 bases and J 1 base, with 6 bases left between them. This CDR3 comprises 14 residues. In germline, CDR1 is KGHSH, CDR2 LQKENI. CDR3 sequence: CASSPPLGQETQYF. As DNA, the CDR3 is TGTGCCAGCTCACCACCCTTAGGCCAAGAGACCCAGTACTTC. Full variable domain (outside the CDR3, taken from reference TRBV18 and TRBJ2-5): NAGVMQNPRHLVRRRGQEARLRCSPMKGHSHVYWYRQLPEEGLKFMVYLQKENIIDESGMPKERFSAEFPKEGPSILRIQQVVRGDSAAYFCASSPPLGQETQYFGPGTRLLVL.

The gene calls are TRBV9 and TRBJ1-5; D might be TRBD1 (6 bases). Trimming took 3 bases from V and 7 from J, leaving 20 bases between them. This CDR3 is 16 amino acids long. Germline assignment: CDR1 SGDLS and CDR2 YYNGEE. The CDR3 DNA sequence: TGTGCCAGCAGCGGCATAAAACATCAGGGGAACCAGCCCCAGCATTTT. It translates to CASSGIKHQGNQPQHF.

The V gene is TRBV28, the J gene TRBJ2-1, with 7 bases lining up with TRBD2. The germline gives CDR1 MDHEN, CDR2 SYDVKM. The CDR3 spans 15 residues. The J segment lost 6 bases and the V segment lost 1 base, leaving 6 bases of the junction unmatched. Here the CDR3 DNA reads TGTGCCAGCAGTTTATCCGTACTAGCGAGCAATGAGCAGTTCTTC. It specifies CASSLSVLASNEQFF. Complete variable domain (other parts from reference TRBV28 and TRBJ2-1): DVKVTQSSRYLVKRTGEKVFLECVQDMDHENMFWYRQDPGLGLRLIYFSYDVKMKEKGDIPEGYSVSREKKERFSLILESASTNQTSMYLCASSLSVLASNEQFFGPGTRLTVL.

This clone was seen only once. The chain combines TRBV5-1 with TRBJ2-7; 8 bases map to TRBD2. The CDR3 extends over 14 amino acids. The ends lost 2 bases at V and 4 bases at J; junction bases unmatched: 5. Germline V gene lookup returns CDR1 SGHRS and CDR2 YFSETQ. The CDR3 bases are TGCGCCAGCAGCTTTAGCGGGGCCGATTACGAGCAGTACTTC. This encodes CASSFSGADYEQYF.

The chain carries TRBV5-8 and TRBJ2-7, with 9 bases fitting TRBD1. CDR1 SGHTS and CDR2 YDEGEE come from the germline V gene. The length of the CDR3 is 17 residues. Trimming took 1 base from V and 0 from J; bases not matched to a gene: 8. The CDR3 loop reads CASSLYPGQGGSYEQYF. The CDR3 coding sequence is TGTGCCAGCAGCTTGTATCCGGGACAGGGCGGCTCCTACGAGCAGTACTTC.

In the case of this clone: At one end, the junction sequence differs from germline, possibly due to a read error. Other DNA sequences within the sample encode an identical CDR3. The chain couples TRBV15 to TRBJ2-7, with D possibly matching TRBD1 (6 bases). The germline gives CDR1 LNHNV, CDR2 YYDKDF (reference sequence). This CDR3 has 16 residues. The CDR3 sequence: CATSKAWGQGPGEQYF. As DNA, the CDR3 is TGCGCCACCAGCAAAGCTTGGGGGCAGGGGCCTGGAGAGCAGTACTTC.

The J gene is TRBJ2-3, the V gene TRBV18; 10 bases are shared with TRBD2. Germline assignment: CDR1 KGHSH and CDR2 LQKENI. Losses at the gene ends were 0 bases for V and 7 bases for J; bases not matched to a gene: 13. The CDR3 is 18 amino acids. As DNA, the CDR3 is TGTGCCAGCTCACCACCGGCGGGCAGCGGGGGGGCAAAATATACGCAGTATTTT. Residues: CASSPPAGSGGAKYTQYF.

This chain uses TRBV12-5 with TRBJ1-3; D gene unclear. V lost 3 bases and J lost 0, with 6 bases in between. From germline, CDR1 is LGHNT and CDR2 FRNRAP. This CDR3 has 14 amino acids. This chain's CDR3 is CASGFSSSGNTIYF. The CDR3 bases are TGTGCTAGTGGTTTCTCATCCTCTGGAAACACCATATATTTT.

V gene TRBV4-1 combines with J gene TRBJ2-3; tentative D call: TRBD2 (6 bases). V was cut by 0 bases and J by 1 base, with 20 bases left in between. CDR1 is MGHRA and CDR2 is YSYEKL in the germline V gene. The CDR3 covers 19 residues. CDR3 sequence (DNA): TGCGCCAGCAGCCAAGATGGGACGTGGTACGGGAGTGGCACAGATACGCAGTATTTT. Translating it yields CASSQDGTWYGSGTDTQYF.

The chain has TRBV2 and TRBJ1-1; unclear D gene. The length of the CDR3 is 13 residues. Germline V gene lookup returns CDR1 SNHLY and CDR2 FYNNEI. Trimming removed 3 bases at V and 0 bases at J, with 5 bases between. The CDR3 reads CASSESVNTEAFF. The CDR3, as DNA: TGTGCCAGCAGTGAGTCTGTGAACACTGAAGCTTTCTTT.

This chain connects TRBV10-3 to TRBJ2-3; a possible D gene is TRBD2 (7 bases). The CDR3 has 13 amino acids. The germline V gene encodes CDR1 ENHRY and CDR2 SYGVKD. The V and J ends lost 7 bases and 4 bases respectively, with 12 bases between them. The CDR3 DNA sequence: TGTGCCATCAAAGGGGGGGGTCCAGATACGCAGTATTTT. It specifies CAIKGGGPDTQYF.

The rearrangement joins TRBV9 to TRBJ2-5; the D call may be TRBD1 or TRBD2 (5 bases each). Germline assignment: CDR1 SGDLS and CDR2 YYNGEE. V was trimmed by 4 bases and J by 2 bases, leaving 21 bases between them. The CDR3 has 17 residues. The CDR3 spells CASSPSITGAEQETQYF. Written as DNA, the CDR3 is TGTGCCAGCAGCCCCTCAATCACCGGGGCAGAACAAGAGACCCAGTACTTC.

This clone was seen just once. The chain employs TRBV27 and TRBJ1-2, with D hard to call. Germline values: CDR1 MNHEY, CDR2 SMNVEV (reference sequence). This CDR3 region has 14 residues. V was cut by 6 bases and J by 2 bases, with 13 bases left in between. The CDR3 DNA follows: TGTGCCAGCAGATCCAGGACTTCCAACTATGGCTACACCTTC. Its protein product is CASRSRTSNYGYTF.

The chain has TRBV6-5 and TRBJ2-7, with a weak D call TRBD1 (5 bases). V was cut by 4 bases and J by 9 bases, with 19 bases left in between. This CDR3 spans 14 amino acids. Germline CDR1 reads MNHEY; CDR2 reads SVGAGI. CDR3 sequence (DNA): TGTGCCAGCAGTTCATCGGACATGGGGCGAGGGCAGTACTTC. It is translated as CASSSSDMGRGQYF.

The chain couples TRBV27 to TRBJ1-1, with TRBD1 matching over 7 bases. The trim removed 3 bases at V and 6 bases at J, leaving 10 bases unmatched. From germline, CDR1 is MNHEY and CDR2 SMNVEV (reference sequence). This CDR3 is built from 15 residues. The CDR3, as DNA: TGTGCCAGCAGTTTGACAGGGACACTTCCCGCTGAAGCTTTCTTT. Protein product: CASSLTGTLPAEAFF.

This rearrangement joins TRBV5-1 to TRBJ1-6; D is perhaps TRBD1 (5 bases). Germline CDR1 SGHRS, CDR2 YFSETQ. V lost 4 bases, J lost 8 bases, and 16 bases lay in between. This CDR3 is 15 amino acids long. Here the CDR3 reads CASSLTGTDYSPLHF. The CDR3 DNA is TGCGCCAGCAGCCTCACCGGGACTGACTATTCACCCCTCCACTTT.

The chain couples TRBV9 to TRBJ2-2, with D perhaps matching TRBD2 (5 bases). Germline lookup yields CDR1 SGDLS and CDR2 YYNGEE. The CDR3 has 16 amino acids. V was pared by 0 bases and J by 3 bases, with 12 bases between. DNA for the CDR3: TGTGCCAGCAGCGTAGCCCCGGGCGGGTACACCGGGGAGCTGTTTTTT. It specifies CASSVAPGGYTGELFF.

This chain links TRBV27 with TRBJ1-5; D is unresolved. Per germline, CDR1 MNHEY and CDR2 SMNVEV (reference sequence). The V end was cut by 6 bases, the J end by 4 bases, with 7 bases between. The CDR3 has 12 residues. DNA of the CDR3: TGTGCCAGCAGGGAAGGGAATCAGCCCCAGCATTTT. Translated: CASREGNQPQHF.